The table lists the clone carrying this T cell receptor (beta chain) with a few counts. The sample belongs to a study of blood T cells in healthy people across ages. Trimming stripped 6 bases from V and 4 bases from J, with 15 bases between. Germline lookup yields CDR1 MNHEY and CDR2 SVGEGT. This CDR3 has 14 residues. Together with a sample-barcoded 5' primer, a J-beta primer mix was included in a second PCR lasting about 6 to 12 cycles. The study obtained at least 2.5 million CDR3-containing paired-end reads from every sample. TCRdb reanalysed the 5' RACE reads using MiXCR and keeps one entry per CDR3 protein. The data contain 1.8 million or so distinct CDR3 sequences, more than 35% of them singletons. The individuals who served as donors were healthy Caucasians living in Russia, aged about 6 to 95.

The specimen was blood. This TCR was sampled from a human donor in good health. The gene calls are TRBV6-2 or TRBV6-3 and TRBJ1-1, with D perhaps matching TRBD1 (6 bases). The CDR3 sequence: CASRITGGGTEAFF. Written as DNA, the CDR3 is TGTGCCAGCAGAATAACCGGAGGGGGCACTGAAGCTTTCTTT.